This T cell receptor beta chain emerged from a study of T cell clonotyping in hematopoietic cell transplantation. Study-wide context: Blood collection times were about day -28 and days 30, 100, 180 posttransplant. Study-wide results and limits: Few recipient clonotypes overlapped donors; over 97% were de novo at given depth. Graft donor and pretransplant recipient Inverse Simpson Index values predicted broader posttransplant TCR diversity.

Profiled with immunoSEQ multiplex PCR; TCRdb holds only in-frame clones, not every one. The sample consists of roughly 13,000 clones, approximately 56% of them appearing once. There are 14 residues in the CDR3. The V gene lost 3 bases and the J gene lost 1 base, with 6 bases spanning the gap. CDR1 and CDR2 from the germline V gene are LGHNA and YSLEER. This clone was detected once. Antigen specificity is unknown. The sample comprised PBMCs. This chain joins TRBV4-3 and TRBJ2-2; a possible D gene is TRBD1 (6 bases). This TCR came from a human donor who either received an allogeneic hematopoietic cell transplant for a myeloid malignancy or was a related donor (not recorded which). Some clones in this sample may be carry-over from other donors' samples. CDR3 sequence reads: CASSQGQNTGELFF. DNA for the CDR3: TGCGCCAGCAGCCAGGGACAGAACACCGGGGAGCTGTTTTTT.